The 23 T cell receptor beta chains below come from one sample, sequenced in a study of T cells in Graves' hyperthyroidism and ophthalmopathy. The source material, RNA transcripts, was used to amplify TCR beta CDR3 regions. A set of HTBI primers served as the primers for a first-round RT-PCR of the TCR CDR3. One entry per CDR3 protein results from TCRdb running MiXCR on the multiplex PCR reads. The table has some 370,000 distinct CDR3 sequences, about 15% seen once. What was sequenced was blood. All receptors derive from a young woman with Graves' hyperthyroidism that later progressed to Graves' ophthalmopathy.

This clonotype was counted at least ten times. The V call is TRBV6-2 or TRBV6-3, the J call TRBJ1-3; unclear D gene. This CDR3 spans 16 amino acids. The V gene's germline CDR1 is MNHEY and CDR2 SVGEGT. Trimming removed 6 bases from V and 0 bases from J, with 15 bases in between. CDR3 in amino acids: CASREKGGYSGNTIYF. Here the CDR3 DNA reads TGTGCCAGCAGAGAGAAAGGTGGCTACTCTGGAAACACCATATATTTT.

This clonotype appeared a few times. This chain links TRBV27 with TRBJ1-5; a possible D gene is TRBD1 (5 bases). Germline V CDR1 and CDR2: MNHEY, SMNVEV (reference sequence). V shed 6 bases and J shed 4 bases, with 13 bases lying between them. The CDR3 spans 14 residues. Written as DNA, the CDR3 is TGTGCCAGCAGCCGCTTGGGGCCAAATCAGCCCCAGCATTTT. Its protein product is CASSRLGPNQPQHF.

This clonotype was recorded many times. V is TRBV28 and J is TRBJ2-7, with D tentatively TRBD1 (6 bases). V was cut by 6 bases and J by 1 base, with 13 bases left in between. CDR3 length equals 14 residues. In germline, CDR1 is MDHEN, CDR2 SYDVKM. For the CDR3, the DNA is TGTGCCAGCAGGGCCGGGACAATTTCCTACGAGCAGTACTTC. Translating gives CASRAGTISYEQYF. Looking up the rest from reference TRBV28 and TRBJ2-7 gives the full variable domain: DVKVTQSSRYLVKRTGEKVFLECVQDMDHENMFWYRQDPGLGLRLIYFSYDVKMKEKGDIPEGYSVSREKKERFSLILESASTNQTSMYLCASRAGTISYEQYFGPGTRLTVT.

This clonotype has just a few counts. The chain links TRBV29-1 to TRBJ2-2, with D hard to call. The CDR3 is made up of 14 amino acids. The germline CDR1 and CDR2 sequences are SQVTM and ANQGSEA. V dropped 6 bases and J dropped 4 bases, with 15 bases sitting between them. This CDR3 reads CSVVVGGITGELFF. CDR3 DNA: TGCAGCGTCGTAGTGGGCGGAATCACCGGGGAGCTGTTTTTT.

This clonotype was counted at least ten times. The chain couples TRBV20-1 to TRBJ2-1; 10 nucleotides agree with TRBD2. Germline trimming cut 5 bases from V and 8 bases from J; bases unmatched to any gene: 9. Germline CDR1 reads DFQATT; CDR2 reads SNEGSKA (reference sequence). The CDR3 runs to 14 residues. As DNA, the CDR3 is TGCAGTGCTGCCTCGACTAGCGGGTTATATGAGCAGTTCTTC. Encoded protein: CSAASTSGLYEQFF.

The table lists this clonotype with a few counts. V and J are TRBV7-9 and TRBJ2-5; possibly TRBD1 or TRBD2 for D (5 bases each). Per the germline V gene, CDR1 is SEHNR and CDR2 is FQNEAQ (reference sequence). Trimming removed 5 bases at V and 3 bases at J, with 16 bases between. This CDR3 comprises 15 residues. The CDR3 DNA is TGTGCCAGCAGCATGGTCGTGGGGGATGAAGAGACCCAGTACTTC. Protein sequence: CASSMVVGDEETQYF.

Turning to this clonotype: A much larger clone differs by one base, so this may be a read error. The chain carries TRBV11-2 and TRBJ2-2, with D uncertain. There are 15 residues in the CDR3. Per the germline V gene, CDR1 is SGHAT and CDR2 is FQNNGV. Trimming cost V 1 base and J 0 bases, with 6 bases left between them. CDR3 loop: CASSLGRSNTGELFF. CDR3 sequence (DNA): TGTGCCAGCAGCTTAGGTCGATCGAACACCGGGGAGCTGTTTTTT.

V and J are TRBV20-1 and TRBJ1-5; TRBD1 aligns across 7 bases. J gave up 2 bases and V 6 bases, and 7 bases lay outside the gene matches. The germline gives CDR1 DFQATT, CDR2 SNEGSKA (reference sequence). CDR3 length: 14 amino acids. The CDR3 protein is CSARPGTGNQPQHF. DNA for the CDR3: TGCAGTGCCCGTCCCGGGACAGGCAATCAGCCCCAGCATTTT.

The genes are TRBV20-1 and TRBJ1-1; D might be TRBD1 (5 bases). Deletions cut 2 bases from V and 1 base from J, with 11 bases between. Germline CDR1 DFQATT, CDR2 SNEGSKA (reference sequence). This CDR3 comprises 14 residues. CDR3 sequence (DNA): TGCAGTGCTAGAATGGGGGGGGGGAACACTGAAGCTTTCTTT. Translating gives CSARMGGGNTEAFF.

This clonotype was detected many times. The CDR3 nucleotides are TGTGCCAGCAGTCACTCTGACAGCCCTCCAGATTTTACCGGGGAGCTGTTTTTT. Translated: CASSHSDSPPDFTGELFF. The genes are TRBV2 and TRBJ2-2, with D possibly TRBD1 on 5 matching bases. The germline CDR1 and CDR2 sequences are SNHLY and FYNNEI. This CDR3 contains 18 residues. Trimming took 5 bases from V and 5 from J, leaving 24 bases between them.

The table lists this clonotype with many counts. The rearrangement uses TRBV5-1 and TRBJ2-5, with 8 bases that match TRBD2. Germline-derived CDR1 and CDR2 are SGHRS and YFSETQ. V lost 4 bases, J lost 5 bases, and 7 bases stayed unmatched. CDR3 length: 14 amino acids. The CDR3 nucleotides are TGCGCCAGCAGCCCCGGGGGGGGCCGGGAGACCCAGTACTTC. It is translated as CASSPGGGRETQYF.

There are many counts of this clonotype. V gene TRBV19 combines with J gene TRBJ2-3; 11 nucleotides align to TRBD2. The CDR3 covers 17 residues. V was pared by 6 bases and J by 1 base, with 9 bases of the junction left unmatched. Germline V CDR1 and CDR2: LNHDA, SQIVND (reference sequence). As DNA, the CDR3 is TGTGCCAGTAGGCCCCGGGGACTAGCGGTGCGCACAGATACGCAGTATTTT. Translating it yields CASRPRGLAVRTDTQYF.

In its sample, this clonotype was seen many times. J is TRBJ2-5 and V is TRBV3-1; no firm D call. This CDR3 contains 13 residues. V was clipped by 0 bases and J by 10 bases, with 12 bases between them. Germline assignment: CDR1 LGHDT and CDR2 YNNKEL (reference sequence). The CDR3, as DNA: TGTGCCAGCAGCCAAGATGTGGAGACCGGCCAGTACTTC. Translating gives CASSQDVETGQYF.

This clonotype occurred many times. This chain uses TRBV11-2 with TRBJ1-4, with D possibly TRBD1 on 6 matching bases. This CDR3 spans 21 amino acids. The V gene's germline CDR1 is SGHAT and CDR2 FQNNGV. The ends were cut back, 5 bases at V and 0 bases at J, with 28 bases in the middle. CDR3 loop: CASSPRRIWGHRTATNEKLFF. CDR3 in DNA: TGTGCCAGCAGCCCCCGCCGGATCTGGGGGCATCGCACTGCAACTAATGAAAAACTGTTTTTT.

This clonotype was observed at least ten times. This chain connects TRBV2 to TRBJ1-2, with D uncertain. The length of the CDR3 is 12 residues. The V end was cut by 4 bases, the J end by 2 bases, with 5 bases between. Germline CDR1 and CDR2: SNHLY and FYNNEI. The CDR3 DNA follows: TGTGCCAGCAGTGTATTGAACTATGGCTACACCTTC. Protein sequence: CASSVLNYGYTF.

This chain links TRBV30 with TRBJ1-3, with TRBD1 as a possible D gene (5 bases). V lost 4 bases and J lost 5, with 18 bases in between. Germline V CDR1 and CDR2: GTSNPN, SVGIG (reference sequence). There are 15 residues in the CDR3. The CDR3 region has the DNA TGTGCCTGGAAATATCGGGGCGACTACAGAAACACCATATATTTT. As protein: CAWKYRGDYRNTIYF.

The chain combines TRBV6-1 with TRBJ2-7; 9 nucleotides agree with TRBD1. The CDR3 totals 16 residues. Germline-derived CDR1 and CDR2 are MNHNS and SASEGT. J lost 5 bases, V lost 5 bases, and 13 bases had no gene match. As DNA, the CDR3 is TGTGCCAGCAGTAGTGCCGGGACAGGGTTTATCAACGAGCAGTACTTC. Translation gives CASSSAGTGFINEQYF.

This chain links TRBV2 with TRBJ2-4; TRBD1 matches 7 bases. V lost 5 bases and J lost 0; bases outside the gene matches: 10. The CDR3 length is 17 residues. CDR1 and CDR2 from the germline V gene are SNHLY and FYNNEI. CDR3 region: CASSHTIQGTAKNIQYF. In DNA, the CDR3 is TGTGCCAGCAGTCATACCATACAGGGGACAGCCAAAAACATTCAGTACTTC.

Many counts were recorded for this clonotype. This chain links TRBV5-8 with TRBJ1-5, with unresolved D. The CDR3 totals 13 residues. V gave up 5 bases and J gave up 4 bases, with 10 bases separating them. Germline V gives CDR1 SGHTS, CDR2 YDEGEE. CDR3 amino acids: CASRLQVNQPQHF. The CDR3 region has the DNA TGTGCCAGCAGACTTCAAGTTAATCAGCCCCAGCATTTT.

J is TRBJ1-5 and V is TRBV12-3 or TRBV12-4; 9 bases line up with TRBD1. After removal of 6 bases from V and 5 bases from J, the junction contained 11 bases not matched to a gene. CDR3 size: 16 residues. The CDR3 DNA follows: TGTGCCAGCAGGCCTACAGGGGGCTCGGAATATCAGCCCCAGCATTTT. Translation: CASRPTGGSEYQPQHF.

In its sample, this clonotype was seen once. The gene calls are TRBV12-3 or TRBV12-4 and TRBJ2-3; TRBD2 matches 10 bases. This CDR3 contains 16 residues. After removal of 6 bases from V and 3 bases from J, the junction contained 9 bases not matched to a gene. The CDR3 region has the DNA TGTGCCAGCAGCCAAACAGCGGGAGGGGAAACAGATACGCAGTATTTT. Translated, it gives CASSQTAGGETDTQYF.

This clonotype has a count of ten or more. The V and J genes are TRBV2 and TRBJ2-3, with D hard to call. Germline CDR1 SNHLY, CDR2 FYNNEI. V lost 1 base, J lost 7 bases, and 9 bases lay in between. There are 13 residues in the CDR3. DNA for the CDR3: TGTGCCAGCAGTGAAGATATACTTCATACGCAGTATTTT. Its translation is CASSEDILHTQYF.

The V and J genes are TRBV4-2 and TRBJ1-2; maybe TRBD1 (5 bases). Germline loops: CDR1 LGHNA, CDR2 YNFKEQ. V dropped 0 bases and J dropped 4 bases, with 15 bases sitting between them. The CDR3 contains 16 residues. The CDR3 here is CASSQDSQVLGYGYTF. CDR3 bases: TGTGCCAGCAGCCAAGATTCACAGGTTCTAGGCTATGGCTACACCTTC.